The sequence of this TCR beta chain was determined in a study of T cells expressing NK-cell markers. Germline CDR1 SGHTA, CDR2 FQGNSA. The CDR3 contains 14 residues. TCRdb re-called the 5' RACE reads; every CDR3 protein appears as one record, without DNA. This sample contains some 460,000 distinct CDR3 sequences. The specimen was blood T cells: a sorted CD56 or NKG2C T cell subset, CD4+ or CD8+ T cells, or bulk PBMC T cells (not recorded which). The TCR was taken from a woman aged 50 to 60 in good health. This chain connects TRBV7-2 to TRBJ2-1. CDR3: CASSLAQASDEQFF. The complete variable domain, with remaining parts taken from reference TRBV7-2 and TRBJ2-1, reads GAGVSQSPSNKVTEKGKDVELRCDPISGHTALYWYRQSLGQGLEFLIYFQGNSAPDKSGLPSDRFSAERTGGSVSTLTIQRTQQEDSAVYLCASSLAQASDEQFFGPGTRLTVL.